This T cell receptor (beta chain) was obtained from a study of blood T cells in healthy people across ages. Study outcomes and limitations: Naive T cell percentage and TCR beta diversity correlated strongly.

Germline V gene data show CDR1 as MNHNY and CDR2 as SVGAGI (reference sequence). The CDR3 is 15 amino acids. Trimming removed 8 bases from V and 5 bases from J, with 16 bases in between. A second roughly 6 to 12 cycle PCR used barcoded and J-beta primers. TCRdb reprocessed the 5' RACE reads with MiXCR, giving one entry per CDR3 protein. The data hold about 760,000 distinct CDR3 sequences, with just over 55% observed a single time. Concerning this clonotype: Its cognate antigen is unknown.

Sequencing was performed on blood. The receptor was isolated from a man aged 40-49 years in good health. The chain uses TRBV6-6 and TRBJ1-6; possibly TRBD1 for D (6 bases). The CDR3 region has the DNA TGTGCCAGCGGATTACAGGGCGTCGATAATTCACCCCTCCACTTT. The encoded protein is CASGLQGVDNSPLHF.